This TCR beta chain appears in the sequencing data of a study of tumor-infiltrating lymphocytes in oesophageal squamous cell carcinoma. Via MiXCR, TCRdb re-called the PCR reads, giving one row per CDR3 protein. Altogether more than 9,500 distinct CDR3 sequences are present, 50% to 65% being singletons, with the ten largest covering less than 40%. V was pared by 4 bases and J by 9 bases, with 12 bases between. CDR3 size: 12 residues. The sequenced sample consisted of esophageal tumor tissue. The clonotype was recovered from a female donor with esophageal squamous cell carcinoma. The chain employs TRBV12-3 or TRBV12-4 and TRBJ1-1; D might be TRBD1 (5 bases). As DNA, the CDR3 is TGTGCCAGCAGTTATTGGGGCTGGAAAGCTTTCTTT. Translating gives CASSYWGWKAFF.